This T cell receptor beta chain is from a study of vaccination and CD4 T cells after COVID-19. Turning to the study itself: Median time from second vaccine dose to sampling was approximately 74 days (14 to 241).

Treatment denoted: roughly ten-day PBMC culture with coronavirus spike peptide pools or control peptides (ViraFEST assay). As to this clonotype: As yet, its antigen is unknown.

Scientists ran DNA taken from cultured CD4+ T cells through the Oncomine TCR Beta short-read assay for sequencing. In this case, cultured CD4+ T cells provided the extracted genomic DNA. TCRdb redid the calling of the PCR reads with MiXCR, one entry per CDR3 protein. The data hold some 9,600 distinct CDR3 sequences, with around 27% observed a single time. V was shortened by 8 bases and J by 8 bases, with 19 bases between the two germline ends. This CDR3 has 14 residues. The germline V gene encodes CDR1 SGHNT and CDR2 YENEEA. The receptor was derived from a human donor who received a COVID-19 vaccine. The V gene is TRBV11-3, the J gene TRBJ2-1; tentative D call: TRBD2 (6 bases). Sequenced here: CD4+ T cells from blood, cultured in vitro, sampled before SARS-CoV-2 vaccination. For the CDR3, the DNA is TGTGCCAGCCAGCCGGGCGGGGAAAATGATGAGCAGTTCTTC. The encoded protein is CASQPGGENDEQFF.